This TCR beta chain originates from a study of cytomegalovirus exposure and HLA in healthy donors. Profiling relied on immunoSEQ multiplex PCR, and the TCRdb table lists in-frame clones only, not all of them. Among under 400,000 clones listed, roughly 89% were seen once. Worth noting for this clone: Its antigen is not known.

CDR3 length: 11 amino acids. Trimming stripped 5 bases from V and 6 bases from J, with 10 bases between. CDR1 DFQATT and CDR2 SNEGSKA come from the germline V gene (reference sequence). Broader study findings: Generally TCR sequences proved uncommon, though certain public TCRs appeared in numerous donors.

This sequence originates from a woman younger than 30 in good health and CMV-seronegative. The chain is built from TRBV20-1 and TRBJ2-5; TRBD1 might be the D (5 bases). Sequencing input: PBMCs. CDR3 protein: CSAWGGKTQYF. The DNA of the CDR3 is TGCAGTGCTTGGGGCGGTAAGACCCAGTACTTC.